Listed here is a single T cell receptor (beta chain). The data derive from a study of blood T cell repertoires in COVID-19. Study at large: Nucleic acid was either cDNA or gDNA, and it came from T cells, B-cell-depleted T cells, or PBMCs.

Recruited during active infection, patients (from Seattle) were subsequently followed longitudinally. Method: immunoSEQ multiplex PCR; TCRdb's copy keeps in-frame clones and lacks some. The sample records 110,000 or so clones, more than 80% being singletons. The CDR3 covers 18 residues. V lost 4 bases, J lost 10 bases, and 28 bases lay in between. Germline CDR1 and CDR2: KGHSH and LQKENI. The sequenced material came from peripheral blood. This receptor was taken from a woman aged 55 to 70 with COVID-19, enrolled during active disease. The chain joins TRBV18 to TRBJ1-4; D is unresolved. Here the CDR3 reads CASSLTQLVSPNDGKLFF. The CDR3, as DNA: TGTGCCAGCTCACTCACCCAACTGGTGAGTCCTAATGATGGAAAACTGTTTTTT.